Listed here is a single TCR beta chain. In the study's own analysis: Using reference gene primer amplification, nucleated cell counts were estimated. Sequencing was performed with immunoSEQ multiplex PCR; in TCRdb, only in-frame clones are kept and a portion is missing. V, J and clone size reflect that table, while D and trimming were determined from the DNA. The sample has 65,000 to 70,000 clones; roughly 79% are singletons. The source of the sample is a study of blood T cell repertoires in COVID-19. Study summary: In each case, the material was cDNA or gDNA derived from T cells, B-cell-depleted T cells, or PBMCs.

Trimming removed 5 bases from V and 0 bases from J, with 11 bases in between. Germline loops: CDR1 SGHTA, CDR2 FQGNSA. This CDR3 has 14 residues. The sequenced sample was peripheral blood. The J gene is TRBJ2-7, the V gene TRBV7-2, with unresolved D. The receptor was derived from a woman in her sixties with acute or convalescent COVID-19. The CDR3: CASSAAVNSYEQYF. DNA for the CDR3: TGTGCCAGCAGCGCGGCCGTGAACTCCTACGAGCAGTACTTC.